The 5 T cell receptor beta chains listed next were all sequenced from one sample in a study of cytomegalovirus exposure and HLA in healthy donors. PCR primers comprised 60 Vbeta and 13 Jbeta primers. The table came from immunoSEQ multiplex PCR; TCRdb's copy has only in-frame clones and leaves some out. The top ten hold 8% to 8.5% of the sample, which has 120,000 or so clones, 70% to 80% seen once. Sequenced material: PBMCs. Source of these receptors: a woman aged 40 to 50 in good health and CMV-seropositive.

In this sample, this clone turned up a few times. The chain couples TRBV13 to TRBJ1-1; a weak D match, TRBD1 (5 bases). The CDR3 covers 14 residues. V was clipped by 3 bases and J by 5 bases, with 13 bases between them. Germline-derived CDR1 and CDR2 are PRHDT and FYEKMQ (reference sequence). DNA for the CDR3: TGTGCCAGCAGCTTCCCTCGGGGGTTTACTGAAGCTTTCTTT. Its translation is CASSFPRGFTEAFF. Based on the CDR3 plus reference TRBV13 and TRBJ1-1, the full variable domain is AAGVIQSPRHLIKEKRETATLKCYPIPRHDTVYWYQQGPGQDPQFLISFYEKMQSDKGSIPDRFSAQQFSDYHSELNMSSLELGDSALYFCASSFPRGFTEAFFGQGTRLTVV.

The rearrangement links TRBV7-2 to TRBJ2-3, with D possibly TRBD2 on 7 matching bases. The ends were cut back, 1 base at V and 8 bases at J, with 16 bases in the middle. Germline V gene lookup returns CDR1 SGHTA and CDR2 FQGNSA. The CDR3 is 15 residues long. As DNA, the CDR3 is TGTGCCAGCAGCTTAGATCGGGGGGCGGCGGGTACGCAGTATTTT. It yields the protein CASSLDRGAAGTQYF.

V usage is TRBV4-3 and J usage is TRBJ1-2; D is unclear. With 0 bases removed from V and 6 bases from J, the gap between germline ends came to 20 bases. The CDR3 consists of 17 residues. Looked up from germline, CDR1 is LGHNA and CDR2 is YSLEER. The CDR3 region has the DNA TGCGCCAGCAGCCAAGATCTAGGACTGTTTCGCGGGGATGGCTACACCTTC. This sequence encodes CASSQDLGLFRGDGYTF.

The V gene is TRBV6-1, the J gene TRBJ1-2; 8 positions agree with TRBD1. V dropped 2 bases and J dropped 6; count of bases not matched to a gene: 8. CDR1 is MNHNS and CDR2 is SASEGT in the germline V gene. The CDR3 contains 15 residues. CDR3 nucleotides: TGTGCCAGCAGTGAATACGCAGGGGGCGGCGATGGCTACACCTTC. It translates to CASSEYAGGGDGYTF.

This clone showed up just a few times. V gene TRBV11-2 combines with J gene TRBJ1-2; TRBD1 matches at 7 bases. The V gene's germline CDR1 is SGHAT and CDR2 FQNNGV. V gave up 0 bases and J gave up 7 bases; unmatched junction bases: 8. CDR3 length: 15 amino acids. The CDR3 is CASSLDVSGTVGYTF. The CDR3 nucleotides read TGTGCCAGCAGCTTAGATGTTTCCGGGACAGTTGGCTACACCTTC.